The 28 T cell receptor beta chains below come from one sample, sequenced in a study of chronic HIV infection and antiretroviral therapy. MiXCR, run by TCRdb on the 5' RACE reads, gives a single entry per CDR3 protein. The sample records some 38,000 distinct CDR3 sequences, approximately 7.4% being singletons. The sample taken for sequencing was peripheral blood. The source of these receptors is an adult who had HIV and had not received antiretroviral therapy, or was an uninfected healthy control (not recorded which).

This clonotype was recorded at least ten times. The V call is TRBV7-2, the J call TRBJ2-7; D is undetermined. CDR3 size: 11 residues. Germline assignment: CDR1 SGHTA and CDR2 FQGNSA. V was pared by 4 bases and J by 3 bases, with 4 bases between. This CDR3 reads CASSSFYEQYF. The CDR3 coding sequence is TGTGCCAGCAGCTCCTTCTACGAGCAGTACTTC.

The V call is TRBV28, the J call TRBJ2-1; 11 nucleotides line up with TRBD2. The CDR3 consists of 14 residues. Unmatched junction bases numbered 6, after V lost 10 bases and J lost 4 bases. Germline values: CDR1 MDHEN, CDR2 SYDVKM. The CDR3 DNA follows: TGTGCCACCAAACTAGCGGGAGATTACAATGAGCAGTTCTTC. Protein product: CATKLAGDYNEQFF.

This clonotype was seen more than once but under ten times. V usage is TRBV28 and J usage is TRBJ2-1; unclear D gene. With 4 bases removed from V and 3 bases from J, the gap between germline ends came to 13 bases. Germline assignment: CDR1 MDHEN and CDR2 SYDVKM. The CDR3 covers 15 residues. In nucleotides, the CDR3 is TGTGCCAGCAGTTCTTTGATGGGTCTCTACAATGAGCAGTTCTTC. This codes for CASSSLMGLYNEQFF.

The chain joins TRBV28 to TRBJ2-5; 9 nucleotides agree with TRBD1. Germline values: CDR1 MDHEN, CDR2 SYDVKM. CDR3 size: 15 residues. The junction had 10 bases not matched to a gene; V was cut back by 6 bases and J by 5 bases. CDR3 sequence reads: CASSGTGLERETQYF. In DNA, the CDR3 is TGTGCCAGCAGCGGGACAGGGCTCGAACGTGAGACCCAGTACTTC.

In its sample, this clonotype was seen many times. The chain couples TRBV2 to TRBJ2-1; no definite D call. Trimming shortened V by 1 base and J by 8 bases, and 12 bases separated the two germline ends. This CDR3 is 14 amino acids long. From germline, CDR1 is SNHLY and CDR2 FYNNEI. The CDR3 region is CASSEGVVIHEQFF. CDR3 in DNA: TGTGCCAGCAGTGAAGGAGTAGTGATCCATGAGCAGTTCTTC. The whole variable domain, remainder taken from reference TRBV2 and TRBJ2-1, is EPEVTQTPSHQVTQMGQEVILRCVPISNHLYFYWYRQILGQKVEFLVSFYNNEISEKSEIFDDQFSVERPDGSNFTLKIRSTKLEDSAMYFCASSEGVVIHEQFFGPGTRLTVL.

This clonotype appeared a few times. The chain uses TRBV6-2 or TRBV6-3 and TRBJ2-7; 10 nucleotides align to TRBD1. V lost 5 bases, J lost 3 bases, and 10 bases stayed unmatched. The germline CDR1 and CDR2 sequences are MNHEY and SVGEGT. This CDR3 is 16 amino acids long. CDR3 DNA sequence: TGTGCCAGCAGTATTCCGACCCGGGACAGGGGCTACGAGCAGTACTTC. Residues: CASSIPTRDRGYEQYF.

This clonotype was found many times. V is TRBV20-1 and J is TRBJ1-1, with 8 bases matching TRBD1. CDR3 length: 13 residues. Germline V gene data show CDR1 as DFQATT and CDR2 as SNEGSKA (reference sequence). With V trimmed by 7 bases and J by 1 base, 5 bases remained unmatched. The CDR3 is CSVGQGQNTEAFF. The CDR3 region has the DNA TGCAGTGTCGGACAGGGTCAGAACACTGAAGCTTTCTTT.

This clonotype was detected many times. This chain connects TRBV12-3 or TRBV12-4 to TRBJ2-7; 7 bases are shared with TRBD1. Germline trimming cut 1 base from V and 6 bases from J; bases unmatched to any gene: 3. This CDR3 spans 13 amino acids. Here the CDR3 reads CASSLGQGSEQYF. CDR3 DNA sequence: TGTGCCAGCAGTTTAGGACAGGGTAGCGAGCAGTACTTC.

The sample holds many counts of this clonotype. V gene TRBV29-1 combines with J gene TRBJ2-3; no clear D. This CDR3 contains 13 residues. Trimming cost V 4 bases and J 6 bases, with 14 bases left between them. CDR1 SQVTM and CDR2 ANQGSEA come from the germline V gene. The CDR3 spells CSVAGRMRDTQYF. DNA for the CDR3: TGCAGCGTTGCCGGGCGGATGCGGGATACGCAGTATTTT.

The genes are TRBV28 and TRBJ2-1; 9 nucleotides match TRBD2. CDR3 size: 18 residues. CDR1 is MDHEN, CDR2 SYDVKM, per germline. J was trimmed by 5 bases and V by 7 bases; bases with no gene match: 18. CDR3 in amino acids: CASTPWSAGGRGNNEQFF. The CDR3 bases are TGTGCCAGCACCCCCTGGTCGGCGGGAGGGCGGGGGAACAATGAGCAGTTCTTC.

This chain links TRBV7-3 with TRBJ2-3; the D gene is possibly TRBD2 (6 bases). Trimming shortened V by 1 base and J by 4 bases, and 18 bases separated the two germline ends. CDR3 length: 17 residues. Looked up from germline, CDR1 is SGHTA and CDR2 is FQGTGA. The CDR3 DNA sequence: TGTGCCAGCAGCTTAAGGCTGACGCGGGATAACTCAGATACGCAGTATTTT. Translation gives CASSLRLTRDNSDTQYF.

The chain links TRBV29-1 to TRBJ1-1; no definite D call. V shed 4 bases and J shed 1 base, with 10 bases lying between them. This CDR3 is built from 13 residues. Germline values: CDR1 SQVTM, CDR2 ANQGSEA. CDR3 residues: CSVVVSPNTEAFF. The CDR3 DNA follows: TGCAGCGTTGTAGTTTCACCGAACACTGAAGCTTTCTTT.

This clonotype has a handful of counts. V is TRBV29-1 and J is TRBJ2-1, with TRBD2 identical over 9 bases. CDR3 length: 13 amino acids. The J segment lost 5 bases and the V segment lost 4 bases, leaving 3 bases of the junction unmatched. The germline V gene has CDR1 SQVTM and CDR2 ANQGSEA. The chain's CDR3 is CSVVPSGNNEQFF. The CDR3 bases are TGCAGCGTTGTCCCTAGCGGGAACAATGAGCAGTTCTTC.

This chain connects TRBV10-3 to TRBJ2-7; D perhaps matches TRBD2 (6 bases). Germline values: CDR1 ENHRY, CDR2 SYGVKD. Trimming pared 6 bases from V and 2 bases from J, leaving 11 bases between. This CDR3 spans 13 amino acids. The CDR3 reads CAISPGEAYEQYF. The CDR3 nucleotides read TGTGCCATCAGCCCGGGAGAAGCCTACGAGCAGTACTTC.

At least ten counts were recorded for this clonotype. The CDR3 protein is CASSLAFAGNTIYF. The CDR3 coding sequence is TGTGCCAGCAGCTTAGCATTCGCTGGAAACACCATATATTTT. The V gene is TRBV7-2, the J gene TRBJ1-3, with D hard to call. This CDR3 comprises 14 residues. V lost 0 bases and J lost 2, with 5 bases in between. Germline V CDR1 and CDR2: SGHTA, FQGNSA.

There are a few counts of this clonotype. The chain has TRBV7-9 and TRBJ2-6; D perhaps matches TRBD2 (6 bases). Germline lookup yields CDR1 SEHNR and CDR2 FQNEAQ (reference sequence). The CDR3 length is 19 residues. Trimming left V 5 bases short and J 0 bases short, with 20 bases between. The CDR3 DNA follows: TGTGCCAGCAGCCTCGGTTTAGGCGGGGACCTCTCTGGGGCCAACGTCCTGACTTTC. The encoded protein is CASSLGLGGDLSGANVLTF.

In this sample, this clonotype turned up many times. The CDR3 region has the DNA TGTGCCCGAAGCTCGGGGATTCAGCCCCAGCATTTT. Translating gives CARSSGIQPQHF. The chain combines TRBV27 with TRBJ1-5; no firm D call. This CDR3 has 12 amino acids. Germline V gene data show CDR1 as MNHEY and CDR2 as SMNVEV (reference sequence). Trimming left V 11 bases short and J 6 bases short, with 14 bases between.

The genes are TRBV30 and TRBJ1-3; the D is unclear. Germline CDR1 is GTSNPN and CDR2 is SVGIG (reference sequence). This CDR3 has 13 amino acids. Trimming left V 3 bases short and J 4 bases short, with 10 bases between. CDR3 DNA: TGTGCCTGGAGCCGTGACGTGGGAAACACCATATATTTT. This sequence encodes CAWSRDVGNTIYF.

V usage is TRBV24-1 and J usage is TRBJ2-2; possibly TRBD2 for D (6 bases). The CDR3 spans 14 residues. The V end lost 8 bases, the J end lost 3 bases, and 12 bases lay between the germline ends. Germline loops: CDR1 KGHDR, CDR2 SFDVKD. This CDR3 reads CATTSGLHTGELFF. The DNA of the CDR3 is TGTGCCACCACCTCGGGACTTCACACCGGGGAGCTGTTTTTT.

This clonotype was observed many times. The V call is TRBV28, the J call TRBJ1-1; D is uncertain. Germline V lookup: CDR1 MDHEN, CDR2 SYDVKM. This CDR3 contains 13 residues. V lost 7 bases and J 1 base, leaving 10 bases between the germline ends. CDR3: CASIVGPNTEAFF. The CDR3 bases are TGTGCCAGCATCGTCGGCCCGAACACTGAAGCTTTCTTT.

The chain carries TRBV2 and TRBJ1-1, with D maybe TRBD1 (5 bases). CDR3 size: 13 residues. Germline assignment: CDR1 SNHLY and CDR2 FYNNEI. Trimming took 6 bases from V and 7 from J, leaving 15 bases between them. Here the CDR3 reads CASRGGEGGEAFF. The CDR3 coding sequence is TGTGCCAGCAGGGGAGGGGAGGGTGGTGAAGCTTTCTTT.

At least ten counts were recorded for this clonotype. The CDR3 sequence: CASSHLTDGYTF. Written as DNA, the CDR3 is TGTGCCAGCAGTCACCTGACAGATGGCTACACCTTC. The rearrangement uses TRBV27 and TRBJ1-2; D might be TRBD1 (5 bases). Trimming removed 5 bases from V and 6 bases from J, with 10 bases in between. This CDR3 spans 12 amino acids. The germline CDR1 and CDR2 sequences are MNHEY and SMNVEV (reference sequence).

The sample holds a few counts of this clonotype. The J gene is TRBJ2-4, the V gene TRBV2; D ambiguous. CDR3 size: 14 residues. CDR1 is SNHLY and CDR2 is FYNNEI in the germline V gene. V lost 5 bases and J 6 bases, leaving 14 bases between the germline ends. The DNA of the CDR3 is TGTGCCAGCAGTACGCCCCTCGTAGTAAACATTCAGTACTTC. This gives the protein CASSTPLVVNIQYF.

V gene TRBV11-1 combines with J gene TRBJ2-3; TRBD2 matches at 13 bases. Germline V gene sequence: CDR1 SGHAT, CDR2 FQDESV (reference sequence). V trimming: 4 bases; J trimming: 4 bases; junction bases outside the gene matches: 2. This CDR3 region has 15 residues. Written as DNA, the CDR3 is TGTGCCAGCAGCTGGGGACTAGCGGGATCAGATACGCAGTATTTT. Translated, it gives CASSWGLAGSDTQYF.

Ten or more counts support this clonotype. The chain recombines TRBV6-5 with TRBJ2-5; either TRBD1 or TRBD2 may supply D (6 bases each). V shed 4 bases and J shed 2 bases, with 20 bases lying between them. The CDR3 extends over 17 amino acids. Germline V gene lookup returns CDR1 MNHEY and CDR2 SVGAGI. The CDR3 DNA is TGTGCCAGCAGTTTTTCCGCACAAGGGGGAGGACAAGAGACCCAGTACTTC. Residues: CASSFSAQGGGQETQYF.

The chain is built from TRBV6-2 or TRBV6-3 and TRBJ2-3; 8 bases are shared with TRBD2. The CDR3 loop spans 14 amino acids. Germline trimming cut 8 bases from V and 3 bases from J; bases unmatched to any gene: 7. Germline lookup yields CDR1 MNHEY and CDR2 SVGEGT. The CDR3 DNA is TGTGCCAGCGGGGTAGGCGGGAGGACAGATACGCAGTATTTT. Its protein product is CASGVGGRTDTQYF.

This clonotype turned up a few times. The V call is TRBV5-1, the J call TRBJ1-1; no firm D call. Germline-derived CDR1 and CDR2 are SGHRS and YFSETQ. The germline V and J ends were trimmed by 4 bases and 3 bases, with 19 bases remaining between them. The CDR3 loop spans 16 amino acids. CDR3 in amino acids: CASSRASPGVDTEAFF. The DNA for the CDR3 is TGCGCCAGCAGCCGAGCATCTCCAGGCGTAGACACTGAAGCTTTCTTT. Filled out from reference TRBV5-1 and TRBJ1-1, the complete variable domain reads KAGVTQTPRYLIKTRGQQVTLSCSPISGHRSVSWYQQTPGQGLQFLFEYFSETQRNKGNFPGRFSGRQFSNSRSEMNVSTLELGDSALYLCASSRASPGVDTEAFFGQGTRLTVV.

This clonotype has ten or more counts. The genes are TRBV28 and TRBJ2-2, with 10 bases aligning to TRBD1. CDR1 is MDHEN, CDR2 SYDVKM, per germline. The CDR3 sequence is 15 residues long. Unmatched junction bases numbered 6, after V lost 6 bases and J lost 5 bases. DNA of the CDR3: TGTGCCAGCAGGAGGACAGGGGGGGAGACCGGGGAGCTGTTTTTT. This translates into CASRRTGGETGELFF.